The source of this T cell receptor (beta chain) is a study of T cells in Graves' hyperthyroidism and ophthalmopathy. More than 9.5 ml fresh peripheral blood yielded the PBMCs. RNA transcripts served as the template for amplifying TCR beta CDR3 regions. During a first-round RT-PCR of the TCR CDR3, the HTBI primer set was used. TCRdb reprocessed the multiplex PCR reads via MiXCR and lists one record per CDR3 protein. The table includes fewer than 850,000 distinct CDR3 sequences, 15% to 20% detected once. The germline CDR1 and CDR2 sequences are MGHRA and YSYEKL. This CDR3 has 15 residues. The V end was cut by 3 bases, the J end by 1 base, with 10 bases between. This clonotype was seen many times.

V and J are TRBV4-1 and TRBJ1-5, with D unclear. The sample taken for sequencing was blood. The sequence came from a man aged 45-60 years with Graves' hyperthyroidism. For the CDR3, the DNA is TGCGCCAGCAGCCAGAACCGGGGAAGCAATCAGCCCCAGCATTTT. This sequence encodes CASSQNRGSNQPQHF.